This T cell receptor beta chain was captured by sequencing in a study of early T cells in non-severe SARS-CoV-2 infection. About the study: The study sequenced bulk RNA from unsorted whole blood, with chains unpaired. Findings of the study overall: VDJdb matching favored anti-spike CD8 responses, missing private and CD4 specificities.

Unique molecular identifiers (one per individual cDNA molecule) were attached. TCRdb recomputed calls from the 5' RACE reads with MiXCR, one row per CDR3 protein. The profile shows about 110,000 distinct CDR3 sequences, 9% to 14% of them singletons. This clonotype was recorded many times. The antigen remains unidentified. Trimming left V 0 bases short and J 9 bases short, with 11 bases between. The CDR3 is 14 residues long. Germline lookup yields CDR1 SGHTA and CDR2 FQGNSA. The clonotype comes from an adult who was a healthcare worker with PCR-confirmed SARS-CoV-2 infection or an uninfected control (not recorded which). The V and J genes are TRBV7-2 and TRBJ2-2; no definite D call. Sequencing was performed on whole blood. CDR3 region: CASSLAPAVRELFF. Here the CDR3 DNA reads TGTGCCAGCAGCTTAGCGCCGGCGGTCCGGGAGCTGTTTTTT.